This TCR beta chain was captured by sequencing in a study of T cells in Graves' hyperthyroidism and ophthalmopathy. Overall study context: Before any treatment, at initial diagnosis, peripheral blood was collected. Study-wide results and limits: Classification by a 13 V-J model distinguished ophthalmopathy from stable hyperthyroidism. It was a median about 6 months before onset that the model predicted ophthalmopathy.

V was cut by 5 bases and J by 0 bases, with 13 bases left in between. The CDR3 is 16 residues long. From germline, CDR1 is SEHNR and CDR2 FQNEAQ (reference sequence). The diagnostic basis comprised clinical symptoms, serum thyroxine and TRAb, thyroid ultrasound and orbital computed tomography. To note about this clonotype: Antigen specificity is unknown.

Amplified TCR beta CDR3 regions derived from RNA transcripts. When the TCR CDR3 underwent first-round RT-PCR, the HTBI primer set was used. In TCRdb, the multiplex PCR reads were re-called with MiXCR into one record per CDR3 protein. The data contain about 260,000 distinct CDR3 sequences, 20% to 25% of them singletons. The sequenced sample was blood. The chain couples TRBV7-9 to TRBJ1-4; weak D call: TRBD1 (5 bases). This TCR derives from a man aged 25-45 years with Graves' ophthalmopathy. The CDR3 is CASSRGTVATNEKLFF. Written as DNA, the CDR3 is TGTGCCAGCAGCCGCGGGACGGTTGCAACTAATGAAAAACTGTTTTTT.